Listed below are T cell receptor beta chains from one sample, sequenced in a study of Ad26.COV2.S vaccination and SARS-CoV-2 variants. Sequenced by immunoSEQ multiplex PCR; TCRdb stores in-frame clones only, minus some. The table lists hundreds of thousands of clones, around 90% of them singletons. The sequences come from peripheral blood, collected after recovery from COVID-19. The receptors come from a human donor who had recovered from COVID-19. CDR3s include the opening cysteine and the closing phenylalanine or tryptophan. D genes are given only for firm matches. Not every row has a clone size; where given, it reads once, few, many or a size class.

d_call: -; cdr3_length: 14; clone_size: -; j_call: TRBJ1-3; v_call: TRBV25-1; cdr3_nt: TGTGCCAGCAGTGAAGGAGGAAGTGGAAACACCATATATTTT; cdr3_aa: CASSEGGSGNTIYF
d_call: TRBD2; cdr3_length: 17; clone_size: once; j_call: TRBJ2-5; v_call: TRBV9; cdr3_nt: TGTGCCAGCAGCGTAATTCCCACTAGCGGGGGGCAAGAGACCCAGTACTTC; cdr3_aa: CASSVIPTSGGQETQYF
d_call: TRBD1; cdr3_length: 14; clone_size: -; j_call: TRBJ1-5; v_call: TRBV7-6; cdr3_nt: TGTGCCAGCAGTCCGGGACAGAGCTATCAGCCCCAGCATTTT; cdr3_aa: CASSPGQSYQPQHF
d_call: -; cdr3_length: 13; clone_size: once; j_call: TRBJ1-1; v_call: TRBV19; cdr3_nt: TGTGCCAGTAGCCGCCTGAGTATTACTGAAGCTTTCTTT; cdr3_aa: CASSRLSITEAFF
d_call: -; cdr3_length: 15; clone_size: few; j_call: TRBJ1-1; v_call: TRBV5-1; cdr3_nt: TGCGCCAGCAGCTTGCAAAACCTCTTGAACACTGAAGCTTTCTTT; cdr3_aa: CASSLQNLLNTEAFF
d_call: -; cdr3_length: 14; clone_size: -; j_call: TRBJ1-2; v_call: TRBV7-9; cdr3_nt: TGTGCCAGCAGCTTAGCCCCGAGGACCTATGGCTACACCTTC; cdr3_aa: CASSLAPRTYGYTF
d_call: -; cdr3_length: 15; clone_size: -; j_call: TRBJ1-1; v_call: TRBV11-2; cdr3_nt: TGTGCCAGCACCTCCGTTGGGCTCCGAGGCACTGAAGCTTTCTTT; cdr3_aa: CASTSVGLRGTEAFF
d_call: -; cdr3_length: 12; clone_size: -; j_call: TRBJ1-1; v_call: TRBV29-1; cdr3_nt: TGCAGCGTACTATCCAGGGGCACTGAAGCTTTCTTT; cdr3_aa: CSVLSRGTEAFF
d_call: -; cdr3_length: 15; clone_size: -; j_call: TRBJ1-2; v_call: TRBV5-1; cdr3_nt: TGCGCCAGCAGCCATAACGGACGGAACTTCTATGGCTACACCTTC; cdr3_aa: CASSHNGRNFYGYTF
d_call: -; cdr3_length: 13; clone_size: -; j_call: TRBJ1-1; v_call: TRBV19; cdr3_nt: TGTGCCAGTAGTATCAGGAGACGCACTGAAGCTTTCTTT; cdr3_aa: CASSIRRRTEAFF
d_call: -; cdr3_length: 14; clone_size: -; j_call: TRBJ2-3; v_call: TRBV7-3; cdr3_nt: TGTGCCAGCAGCTCAACCAAGGGGCAGCATACGCAGTATTTT; cdr3_aa: CASSSTKGQHTQYF
d_call: -; cdr3_length: 17; clone_size: -; j_call: TRBJ2-6; v_call: TRBV7-8; cdr3_nt: TGTGCCAGCAGCATCCAGGGAACTGATTCTGGGGCCAACGTCCTGACTTTC; cdr3_aa: CASSIQGTDSGANVLTF
d_call: TRBD2; cdr3_length: 17; clone_size: -; j_call: TRBJ2-3; v_call: TRBV3-1/TRBV3-2; cdr3_nt: TGTGCCAGCAGCCAAGACTTAGCGGGGGGTGGCACAGATACGCAGTATTTT; cdr3_aa: CASSQDLAGGGTDTQYF
d_call: -; cdr3_length: 13; clone_size: -; j_call: TRBJ1-1; v_call: TRBV27; cdr3_nt: TGTGCCAGCAGTCCAGGGACTGACCCTGAAGCTTTCTTT; cdr3_aa: CASSPGTDPEAFF
d_call: -; cdr3_length: 15; clone_size: -; j_call: TRBJ1-1; v_call: TRBV5-5; cdr3_nt: TGTGCCAGCAGCTTGATAGGACAGAGTTACACTGAAGCTTTCTTT; cdr3_aa: CASSLIGQSYTEAFF
d_call: TRBD2; cdr3_length: 14; clone_size: -; j_call: TRBJ2-2; v_call: TRBV24-1; cdr3_nt: TGTGCCACCTCTAGCGGACCGAACACCGGGGAGCTGTTTTTT; cdr3_aa: CATSSGPNTGELFF
d_call: -; cdr3_length: 16; clone_size: -; j_call: TRBJ1-1; v_call: TRBV7-9; cdr3_nt: TGTGCCAGCAGCTTAAGGGGAGGAATATCGAACACTGAAGCTTTCTTT; cdr3_aa: CASSLRGGISNTEAFF
d_call: -; cdr3_length: 17; clone_size: -; j_call: TRBJ1-5; v_call: TRBV6-1; cdr3_nt: TGTGCCAGCAGTGAACTAAGTGGCGCCCGACTGCCGCAGCCCCAGCATTTT; cdr3_aa: CASSELSGARLPQPQHF